Included here is one TCR beta chain sequence, with context. The assay was immunoSEQ multiplex PCR, and TCRdb's table has in-frame clones only and misses some. This table holds 550,000 to 850,000 clones, over 65% found once. V shed 2 bases and J shed 6 bases, with 16 bases lying between them. CDR3 length: 16 residues. Germline assignment: CDR1 MDHEN and CDR2 SYDVKM. This entry is derived from a study of shared clonotypes between healthy human individuals. At the level of the study: Ranging from 18 to 49 in age, donors were a couple of women and a few men.

This TCR came from a woman in her twenties or thirties in good health. Material for sequencing was memory CD4+ T cells sorted from blood. Regarding subset: CD45RA-negative fraction. The chain couples TRBV28 to TRBJ2-2; D might be TRBD1 or TRBD2, each matching 5 bases. CDR3 in amino acids: CASSLENGAQSGELFF. The CDR3 bases are TGTGCCAGCAGTTTAGAGAACGGGGCACAGTCCGGGGAGCTGTTTTTT.